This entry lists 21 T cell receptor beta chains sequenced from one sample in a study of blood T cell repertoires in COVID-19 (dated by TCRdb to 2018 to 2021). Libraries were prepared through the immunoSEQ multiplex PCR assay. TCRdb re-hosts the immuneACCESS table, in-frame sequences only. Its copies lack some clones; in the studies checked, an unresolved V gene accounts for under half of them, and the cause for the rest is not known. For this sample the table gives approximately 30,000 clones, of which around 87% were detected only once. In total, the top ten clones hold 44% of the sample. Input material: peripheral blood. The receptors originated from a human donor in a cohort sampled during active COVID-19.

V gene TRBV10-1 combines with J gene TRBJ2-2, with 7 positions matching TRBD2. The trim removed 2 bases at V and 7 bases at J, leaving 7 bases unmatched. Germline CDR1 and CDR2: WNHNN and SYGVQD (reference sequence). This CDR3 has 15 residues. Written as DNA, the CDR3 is TGCGCCAGCAGTGAGAGGTCCCCGGGAGGCGGGGAGCTGTTTTTT. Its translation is CASSERSPGGGELFF.

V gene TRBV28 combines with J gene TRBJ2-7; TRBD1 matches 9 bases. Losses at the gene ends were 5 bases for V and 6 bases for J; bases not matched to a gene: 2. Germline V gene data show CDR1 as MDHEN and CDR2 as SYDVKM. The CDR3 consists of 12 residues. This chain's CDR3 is CASSQQGAEQYF. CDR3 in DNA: TGTGCCAGCAGTCAACAGGGGGCCGAGCAGTACTTC.

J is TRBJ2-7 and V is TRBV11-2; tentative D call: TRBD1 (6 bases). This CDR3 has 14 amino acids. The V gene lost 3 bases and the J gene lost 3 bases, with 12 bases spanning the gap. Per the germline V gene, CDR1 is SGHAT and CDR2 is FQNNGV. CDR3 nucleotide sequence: TGTGCCAGCAGCTTGCGGACAGAGAACTACGAGCAGTACTTC. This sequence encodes CASSLRTENYEQYF.

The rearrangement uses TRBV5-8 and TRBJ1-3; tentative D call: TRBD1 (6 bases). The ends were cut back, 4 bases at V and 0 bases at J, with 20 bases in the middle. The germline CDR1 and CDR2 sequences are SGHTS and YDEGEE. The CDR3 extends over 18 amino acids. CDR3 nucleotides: TGTGCCAGCAGCCGAGATCGGACAGAGATGGTCTCTGGAAACACCATATATTTT. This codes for CASSRDRTEMVSGNTIYF.

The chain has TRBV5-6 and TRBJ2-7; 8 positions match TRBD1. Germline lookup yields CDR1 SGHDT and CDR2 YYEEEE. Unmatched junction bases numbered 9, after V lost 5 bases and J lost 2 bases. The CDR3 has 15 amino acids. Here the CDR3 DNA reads TGTGCCAGCAGGGTCAGGGGGCGAGAAGCCTACGAGCAGTACTTC. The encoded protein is CASRVRGREAYEQYF.

CDR3 amino acids: CATSDLSGGRSSDTQYF. Here the CDR3 DNA reads TGTGCCACCAGTGATTTGTCGGGGGGGCGGTCCTCAGATACGCAGTATTTT. The chain links TRBV24-1 to TRBJ2-3; 8 nucleotides align to TRBD2. The CDR3 length is 17 residues. Germline lookup yields CDR1 KGHDR and CDR2 SFDVKD. The V segment lost 0 bases and the J segment 4 bases; nucleotides outside the gene matches: 8.

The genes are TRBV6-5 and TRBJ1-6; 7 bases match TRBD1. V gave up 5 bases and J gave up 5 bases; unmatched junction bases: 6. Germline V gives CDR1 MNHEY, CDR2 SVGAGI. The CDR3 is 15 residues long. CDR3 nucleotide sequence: TGTGCCAGCAGTAGACAGGGCGTGGATAATTCACCCCTCCACTTT. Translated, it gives CASSRQGVDNSPLHF.

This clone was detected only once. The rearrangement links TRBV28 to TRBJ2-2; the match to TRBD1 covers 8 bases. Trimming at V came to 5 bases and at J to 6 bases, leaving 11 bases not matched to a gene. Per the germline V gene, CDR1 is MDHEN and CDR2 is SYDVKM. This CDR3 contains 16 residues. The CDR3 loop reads CASSRDGTGIAGELFF. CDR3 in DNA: TGTGCCAGCAGTCGGGACGGGACAGGTATCGCCGGGGAGCTGTTTTTT. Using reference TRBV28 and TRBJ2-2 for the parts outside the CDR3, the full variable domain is DVKVTQSSRYLVKRTGEKVFLECVQDMDHENMFWYRQDPGLGLRLIYFSYDVKMKEKGDIPEGYSVSREKKERFSLILESASTNQTSMYLCASSRDGTGIAGELFFGEGSRLTVL.

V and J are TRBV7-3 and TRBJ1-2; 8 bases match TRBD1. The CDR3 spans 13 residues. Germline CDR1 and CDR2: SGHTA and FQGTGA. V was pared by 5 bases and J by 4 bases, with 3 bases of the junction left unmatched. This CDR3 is CASSPGQGYGYTF. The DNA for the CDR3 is TGTGCCAGCAGCCCCGGACAGGGCTATGGCTACACCTTC.

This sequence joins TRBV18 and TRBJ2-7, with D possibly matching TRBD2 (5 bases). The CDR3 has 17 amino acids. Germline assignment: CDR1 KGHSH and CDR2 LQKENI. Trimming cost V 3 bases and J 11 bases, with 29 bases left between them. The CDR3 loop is CASSPNQPGRASAREYF. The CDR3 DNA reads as TGTGCCAGCTCACCCAATCAACCGGGTCGTGCCTCCGCGAGGGAGTACTTC.

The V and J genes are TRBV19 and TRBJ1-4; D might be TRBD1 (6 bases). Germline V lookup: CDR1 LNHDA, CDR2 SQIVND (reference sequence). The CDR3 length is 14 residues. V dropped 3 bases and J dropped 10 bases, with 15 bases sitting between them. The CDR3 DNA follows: TGTGCCAGTAGTATGGGGAGGGGGATTGGAAAACTGTTTTTT. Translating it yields CASSMGRGIGKLFF. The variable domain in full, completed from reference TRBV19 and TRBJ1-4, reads DGGITQSPKYLFRKEGQNVTLSCEQNLNHDAMYWYRQDPGQGLRLIYYSQIVNDFQKGDIAEGYSVSREKKESFPLTVTSAQKNPTAFYLCASSMGRGIGKLFFGSGTQLSVL.

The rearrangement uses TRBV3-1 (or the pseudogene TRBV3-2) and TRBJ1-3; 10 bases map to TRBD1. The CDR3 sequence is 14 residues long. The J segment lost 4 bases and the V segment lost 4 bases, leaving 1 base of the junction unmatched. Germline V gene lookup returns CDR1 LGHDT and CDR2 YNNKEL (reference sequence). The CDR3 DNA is TGTGCCAGCAGCCGACAGGGGGCGGGAAACACCATATATTTT. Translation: CASSRQGAGNTIYF.

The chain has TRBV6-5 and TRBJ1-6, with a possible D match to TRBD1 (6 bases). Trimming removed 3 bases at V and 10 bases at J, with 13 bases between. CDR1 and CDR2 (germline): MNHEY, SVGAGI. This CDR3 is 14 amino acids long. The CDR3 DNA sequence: TGTGCCAGCAGTTATAAAGGGGGAAACTCACCCCTCCACTTT. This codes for CASSYKGGNSPLHF.

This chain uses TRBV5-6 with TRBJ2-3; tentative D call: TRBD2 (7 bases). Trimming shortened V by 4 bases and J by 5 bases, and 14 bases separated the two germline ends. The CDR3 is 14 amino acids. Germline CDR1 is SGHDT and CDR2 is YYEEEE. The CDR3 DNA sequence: TGTGCCAGCAGCCCGGGGGGCCCGGGAGATACGCAGTATTTT. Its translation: CASSPGGPGDTQYF.

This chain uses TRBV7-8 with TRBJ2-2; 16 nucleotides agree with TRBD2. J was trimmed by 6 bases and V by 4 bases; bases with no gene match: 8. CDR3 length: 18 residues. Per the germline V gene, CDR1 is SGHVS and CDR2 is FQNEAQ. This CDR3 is CASSSSGTSGGASGELFF. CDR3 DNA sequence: TGTGCCAGCAGCTCATCCGGGACTAGCGGGGGGGCATCCGGGGAGCTGTTTTTT.

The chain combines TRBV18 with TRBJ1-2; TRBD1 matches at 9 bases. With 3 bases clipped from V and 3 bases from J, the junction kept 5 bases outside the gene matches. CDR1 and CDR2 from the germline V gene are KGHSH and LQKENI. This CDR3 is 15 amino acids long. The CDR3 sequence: CASSPGQGNDYGYTF. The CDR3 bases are TGTGCCAGCTCACCGGGACAGGGTAATGACTATGGCTACACCTTC.

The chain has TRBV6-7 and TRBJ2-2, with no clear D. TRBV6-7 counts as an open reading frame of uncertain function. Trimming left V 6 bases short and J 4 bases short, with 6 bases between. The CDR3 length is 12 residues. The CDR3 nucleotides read TGTGCCAGCAGCCGTAGCACCGGGGAGCTGTTTTTT. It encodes CASSRSTGELFF.

The CDR3: CATTTSGGASEQFF. CDR3 nucleotides: TGTGCCACCACTACTAGCGGGGGGGCCAGCGAGCAGTTCTTC. The chain employs TRBV15 and TRBJ2-1, with TRBD2 matching over 13 bases. Trimming took 7 bases from V and 10 from J; bases not matched to a gene: 7. Germline V lookup: CDR1 LNHNV, CDR2 YYDKDF (reference sequence). The CDR3 loop spans 14 amino acids.

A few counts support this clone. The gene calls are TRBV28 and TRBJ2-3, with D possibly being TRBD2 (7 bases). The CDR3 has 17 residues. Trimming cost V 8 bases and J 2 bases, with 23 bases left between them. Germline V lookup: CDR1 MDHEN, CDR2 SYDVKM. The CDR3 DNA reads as TGTGCCAGCTCAATAATGAGAGGGGGGGGACCCACAGATACGCAGTATTTT. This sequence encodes CASSIMRGGGPTDTQYF.

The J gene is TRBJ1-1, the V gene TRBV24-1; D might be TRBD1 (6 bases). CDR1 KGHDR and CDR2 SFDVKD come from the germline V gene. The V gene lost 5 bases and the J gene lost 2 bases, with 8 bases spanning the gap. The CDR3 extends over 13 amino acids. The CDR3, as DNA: TGTGCCACCAGTGGGACAGCCAACACTGAAGCTTTCTTT. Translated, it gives CATSGTANTEAFF.

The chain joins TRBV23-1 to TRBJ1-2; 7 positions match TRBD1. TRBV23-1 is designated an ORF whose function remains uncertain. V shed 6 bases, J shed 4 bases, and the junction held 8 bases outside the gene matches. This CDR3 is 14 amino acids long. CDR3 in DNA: TGCGCCAGCAGACTGAAGGGGACAGCCTATGGCTACACCTTC. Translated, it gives CASRLKGTAYGYTF.